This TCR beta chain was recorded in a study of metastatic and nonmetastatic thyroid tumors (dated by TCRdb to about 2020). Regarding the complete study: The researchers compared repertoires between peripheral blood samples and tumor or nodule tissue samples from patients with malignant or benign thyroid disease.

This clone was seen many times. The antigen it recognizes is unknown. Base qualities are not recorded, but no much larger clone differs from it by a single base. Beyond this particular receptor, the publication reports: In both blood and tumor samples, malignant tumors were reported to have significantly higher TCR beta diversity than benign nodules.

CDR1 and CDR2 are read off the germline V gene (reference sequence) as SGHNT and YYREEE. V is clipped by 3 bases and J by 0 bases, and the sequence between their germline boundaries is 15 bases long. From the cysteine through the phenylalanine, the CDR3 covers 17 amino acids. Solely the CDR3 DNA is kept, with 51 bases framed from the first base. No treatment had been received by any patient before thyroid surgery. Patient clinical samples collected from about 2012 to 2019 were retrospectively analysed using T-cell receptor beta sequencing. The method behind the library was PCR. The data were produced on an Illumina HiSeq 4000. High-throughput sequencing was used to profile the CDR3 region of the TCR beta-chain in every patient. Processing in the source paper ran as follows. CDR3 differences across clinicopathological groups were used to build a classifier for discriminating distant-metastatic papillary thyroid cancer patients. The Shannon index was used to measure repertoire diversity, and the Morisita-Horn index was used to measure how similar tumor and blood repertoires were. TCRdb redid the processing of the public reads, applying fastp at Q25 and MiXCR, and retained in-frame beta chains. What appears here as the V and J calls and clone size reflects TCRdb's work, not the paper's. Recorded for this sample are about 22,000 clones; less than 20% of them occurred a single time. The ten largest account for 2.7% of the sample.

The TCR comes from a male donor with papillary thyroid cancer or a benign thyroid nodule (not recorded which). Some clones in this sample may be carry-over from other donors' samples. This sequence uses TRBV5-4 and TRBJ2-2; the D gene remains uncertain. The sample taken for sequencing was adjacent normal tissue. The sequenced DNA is TGTGCCAGCAGCTCTTCTTGGGGAAGACCGAACACCGGGGAGCTGTTTTTT. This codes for CASSSSWGRPNTGELFF.